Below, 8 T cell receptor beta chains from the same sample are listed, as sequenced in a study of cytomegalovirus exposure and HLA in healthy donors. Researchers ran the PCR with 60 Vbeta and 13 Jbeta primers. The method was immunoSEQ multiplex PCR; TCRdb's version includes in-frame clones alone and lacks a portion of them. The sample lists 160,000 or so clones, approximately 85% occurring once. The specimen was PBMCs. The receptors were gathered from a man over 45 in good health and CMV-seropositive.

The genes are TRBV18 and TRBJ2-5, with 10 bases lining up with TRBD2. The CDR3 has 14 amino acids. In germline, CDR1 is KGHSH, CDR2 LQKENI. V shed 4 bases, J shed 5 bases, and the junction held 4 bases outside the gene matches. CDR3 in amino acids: CASSQGLAMETQYF. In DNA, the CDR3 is TGTGCCAGCTCACAGGGACTAGCGATGGAGACCCAGTACTTC.

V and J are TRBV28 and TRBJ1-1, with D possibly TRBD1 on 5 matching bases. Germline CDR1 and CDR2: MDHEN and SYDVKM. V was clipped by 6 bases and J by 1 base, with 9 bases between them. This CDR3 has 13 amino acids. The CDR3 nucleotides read TGTGCCAGCAGAATGCAGGGGAACACTGAAGCTTTCTTT. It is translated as CASRMQGNTEAFF.

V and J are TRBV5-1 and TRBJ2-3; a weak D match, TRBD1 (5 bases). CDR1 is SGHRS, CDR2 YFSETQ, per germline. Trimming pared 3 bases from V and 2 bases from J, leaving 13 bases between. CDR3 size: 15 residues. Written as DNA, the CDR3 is TGCGCCAGCAGCTGGGGCGACAAGGCCACAGATACGCAGTATTTT. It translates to CASSWGDKATDTQYF.

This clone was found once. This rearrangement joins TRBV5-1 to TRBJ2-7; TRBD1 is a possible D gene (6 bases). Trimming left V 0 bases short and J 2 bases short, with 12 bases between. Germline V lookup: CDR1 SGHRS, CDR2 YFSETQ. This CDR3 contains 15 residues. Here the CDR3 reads CASSLAARGTYEQYF. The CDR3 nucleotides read TGCGCCAGCAGCTTGGCCGCTAGGGGGACCTACGAGCAGTACTTC.

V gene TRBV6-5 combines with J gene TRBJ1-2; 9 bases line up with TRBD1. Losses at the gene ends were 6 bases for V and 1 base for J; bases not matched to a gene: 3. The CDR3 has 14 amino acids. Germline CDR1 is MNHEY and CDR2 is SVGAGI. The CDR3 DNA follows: TGTGCCAGCAGCGCGGACAGGGGTAACTATGGCTACACCTTC. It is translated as CASSADRGNYGYTF.

The CDR3 sequence is CASTGEGRGYGYTF. The CDR3 region has the DNA TGTGCCAGCACGGGGGAGGGCAGAGGGTATGGCTACACCTTC. This chain joins TRBV19 and TRBJ1-2, with D maybe TRBD1 (5 bases). The V gene's germline CDR1 is LNHDA and CDR2 SQIVND (reference sequence). CDR3 size: 14 residues. V lost 9 bases to trimming and J lost 5 bases, with 19 bases between them.

The CDR3 DNA is TGTGCCAGCAGCCAGGGACTAGCGGGTGTAAAGACCCAGTACTTC. The encoded protein is CASSQGLAGVKTQYF. The chain employs TRBV11-1 and TRBJ2-5; 12 nucleotides agree with TRBD2. CDR1 is SGHAT, CDR2 FQDESV, per germline (reference sequence). CDR3 size: 15 residues. The V segment lost 5 bases and the J segment 6 bases; nucleotides outside the gene matches: 7.

The CDR3 bases are TGTGCCAGCAGTTTAAGCGGGGGCTACAATGAGCAGTTCTTC. Its translation is CASSLSGGYNEQFF. This sequence joins TRBV28 and TRBJ2-1; 8 nucleotides line up with TRBD2. The V segment lost 2 bases and the J segment 3 bases; nucleotides outside the gene matches: 0. Looked up from germline, CDR1 is MDHEN and CDR2 is SYDVKM. The CDR3 has 14 residues.